The 2 T cell receptor beta chains below all came from one sample that was sequenced in a study of shared clonotypes between healthy human individuals. Clones were read by immunoSEQ multiplex PCR, and TCRdb kept only the in-frame ones, dropping some. The sample comprises about 2.4 million clones, more than 80% of which are singletons, and about 0.13% rests with the top ten. Input material: naive CD4+ T cells sorted from blood. Noted subset: CD45RA+ positively selected. These receptor sequences come from a man aged 18 to 29 in good health.

The genes are TRBV18 and TRBJ2-7; D uncertain. This CDR3 is built from 16 residues. Germline loops: CDR1 KGHSH, CDR2 LQKENI. V lost 0 bases and J lost 2, with 14 bases in between. The CDR3 bases are TGTGCCAGCTCACCACCGGGTGCCAGGCCGCCCTACGAGCAGTACTTC. This encodes CASSPPGARPPYEQYF.

The J gene is TRBJ2-7, the V gene TRBV28; tentative D call: TRBD2 (6 bases). This CDR3 comprises 14 residues. CDR1 and CDR2 from the germline V gene are MDHEN and SYDVKM. The V end lost 6 bases, the J end lost 0 bases, and 12 bases lay between the germline ends. CDR3 nucleotide sequence: TGTGCCAGCAGGCGGGGCAGCAACTCCTACGAGCAGTACTTC. Its translation: CASRRGSNSYEQYF.